A single sample is the source of the 22 T cell receptor beta chains below, sequenced in a study of CD8+CD57+ T cells in acquired aplastic anemia. TCR beta VDJ and CDR3 profiling used genomic DNA as template. TCRdb processed the reads anew with MiXCR; each CDR3 protein has one entry. The data show about 40,000 distinct CDR3 sequences, roughly three fifths seen once. CD8+CD57+ cell expansion had been shown by flow cytometry in patients chosen for sequencing. The sequencing input was sorted CD4+, CD8+, or CD8+CD57+ T cells (not recorded which) from PBMCs. The source of these receptors is a human donor with aplastic anemia.

The rearrangement links TRBV11-2 to TRBJ1-6; D is uncertain. The CDR3 loop spans 16 amino acids. CDR1 and CDR2 (germline): SGHAT, FQNNGV. The V gene lost 6 bases and the J gene lost 10 bases, with 22 bases spanning the gap. The CDR3 sequence: CASRYTGPPGGSPLHF. Written as DNA, the CDR3 is TGTGCCAGCAGGTATACCGGGCCACCGGGTGGATCACCCCTCCACTTT.

The V and J genes are TRBV15 and TRBJ2-3; D ambiguous. Deletions cut 0 bases from V and 0 bases from J, with 4 bases between. Germline values: CDR1 LNHNV, CDR2 YYDKDF (reference sequence). CDR3 size: 14 residues. CDR3 protein: CATSRETSTDTQYF. DNA for the CDR3: TGTGCCACCAGCAGAGAAACTAGCACAGATACGCAGTATTTT.

The table lists this clonotype with a few counts. V is TRBV19 and J is TRBJ1-5, with TRBD1 identical over 8 bases. CDR1 and CDR2 (germline): LNHDA, SQIVND (reference sequence). The CDR3 covers 15 residues. J was trimmed by 6 bases and V by 7 bases; bases with no gene match: 11. The chain's CDR3 is CASIPDRGTSQPQHF. As DNA, the CDR3 is TGTGCCAGTATTCCAGACAGGGGAACGAGTCAGCCCCAGCATTTT.

CDR3 nucleotides: TGCAGTGGGACCCAGGGATCAAACTATGGCTACACCTTC. This sequence encodes CSGTQGSNYGYTF. The chain is built from TRBV20-1 and TRBJ1-2, with D tentatively TRBD1 (5 bases). CDR3 length: 13 amino acids. The germline CDR1 and CDR2 sequences are DFQATT and SNEGSKA (reference sequence). V dropped 7 bases and J dropped 2 bases, with 14 bases sitting between them.

The V and J genes are TRBV7-9 and TRBJ2-7; TRBD1 might be the D (5 bases). The CDR3 contains 12 residues. Germline V gene sequence: CDR1 SEHNR, CDR2 FQNEAQ (reference sequence). Trimming cost V 5 bases and J 4 bases, with 9 bases left between them. CDR3 DNA sequence: TGTGCCAGCAGCCACGACAGTTACGAGCAGTACTTC. Encoded protein: CASSHDSYEQYF.

This chain uses TRBV19 with TRBJ1-1, with D unclear. CDR3 length: 13 amino acids. The germline V gene has CDR1 LNHDA and CDR2 SQIVND (reference sequence). The ends were cut back, 3 bases at V and 0 bases at J, with 5 bases in the middle. The CDR3: CASSISMNTEAFF. The CDR3 DNA is TGTGCCAGTAGTATTAGCATGAACACTGAAGCTTTCTTT.

This clonotype showed up just once. V is TRBV15 and J is TRBJ2-1; D gene uncertain. V was trimmed by 0 bases and J by 7 bases, leaving 4 bases between them. The length of the CDR3 is 12 residues. Germline assignment: CDR1 LNHNV and CDR2 YYDKDF (reference sequence). CDR3 DNA: TGTGCCACCAGCAGAGATGTAAATGAGCAGTTCTTC. Amino acids: CATSRDVNEQFF.

The chain carries TRBV6-1 and TRBJ1-2, with D tentatively TRBD1 (6 bases). The CDR3 has 13 residues. V was clipped by 6 bases and J by 0 bases, with 8 bases between them. CDR1 MNHNS and CDR2 SASEGT come from the germline V gene. CDR3 DNA sequence: TGTGCCAGCAGGGACAGTTCTAACTATGGCTACACCTTC. Its protein product is CASRDSSNYGYTF.

The chain uses TRBV7-8 and TRBJ2-7; 13 bases match TRBD2. The J call is doubtful: the DNA matches TRBJ2-5 better. The CDR3 contains 17 residues. Germline V gene data show CDR1 as SGHVS and CDR2 as FQNEAQ. This CDR3 is CASSPPGLAGEQETQYF. The CDR3 nucleotides are TGTGCCAGCAGCCCACCCGGACTAGCGGGAGAACAAGAGACCCAGTACTTC.

CDR3 protein: CASGWTSGETQYF. CDR3 sequence (DNA): TGTGCCAGCGGATGGACTAGCGGGGAGACCCAGTACTTC. The chain uses TRBV2 and TRBJ2-5, with TRBD2 identical over 11 bases. V lost 8 bases and J lost 5; bases outside the gene matches: 4. This CDR3 spans 13 amino acids. The germline V gene encodes CDR1 SNHLY and CDR2 FYNNEI.

This clonotype was seen only once. The rearrangement links TRBV29-1 to TRBJ1-2; D unclear. Germline V lookup: CDR1 SQVTM, CDR2 ANQGSEA. The CDR3 is 12 amino acids. Trimming stripped 1 base from V and 4 bases from J, with 7 bases between. DNA of the CDR3: TGCAGCGTTGAAGCATCAGGCTATGGCTACACCTTC. Translating gives CSVEASGYGYTF.

Concerning this clonotype itself: Being one base from a much bigger clone, this may be a read error. V and J are TRBV6-1 and TRBJ1-5; D possibly corresponds to TRBD1 (5 bases). The CDR3 contains 15 residues. Germline V gene sequence: CDR1 MNHNS, CDR2 SASEGT. The CDR3 is CASSAGTVHNQSQHF. For the CDR3, the DNA is TGTGCCAGCAGTGCAGGGACGGTCCACAATCAGTCCCAGCATTTT.

This clonotype was detected ten times or more. The chain is built from TRBV7-3 and TRBJ2-7, with D possibly matching TRBD1 (6 bases). Trimming took 0 bases from V and 1 from J, leaving 10 bases between them. The germline gives CDR1 SGHTA, CDR2 FQGTGA. This CDR3 has 15 residues. The CDR3 coding sequence is TGTGCCAGCAGCTTAACCCCGGACAGTTCCTACGAGCAGTACTTC. Translating gives CASSLTPDSSYEQYF. Together with reference TRBV7-3 and TRBJ2-7, the CDR3 gives the full variable domain: GAGVSQTPSNKVTEKGKYVELRCDPISGHTALYWYRQSLGQGPEFLIYFQGTGAADDSGLPNDRFFAVRPEGSVSTLKIQRTERGDSAVYLCASSLTPDSSYEQYFGPGTRLTVT.

The chain employs TRBV10-1 and TRBJ1-1; the D gene is possibly TRBD1 (6 bases). From germline, CDR1 is WNHNN and CDR2 SYGVQD (reference sequence). There are 15 residues in the CDR3. Deletions cut 3 bases from V and 4 bases from J, with 15 bases between. Here the CDR3 DNA reads TGCGCCAGCAGTGAATACAGGGAAGGTACCACTGAAGCTTTCTTT. Protein: CASSEYREGTTEAFF.

The rearrangement uses TRBV2 and TRBJ1-6; D call uncertain. Germline CDR1 is SNHLY and CDR2 is FYNNEI. V lost 4 bases, J lost 7 bases, and 8 bases lay in between. The CDR3 consists of 13 residues. This CDR3 is CASSVSENSPLHF. In nucleotides, the CDR3 is TGTGCCAGCAGTGTGTCTGAGAATTCACCCCTCCACTTT.

The V call is TRBV29-1, the J call TRBJ2-5; possibly TRBD1 for D (6 bases). V lost 7 bases and J lost 1, with 16 bases in between. The CDR3 runs 14 residues. Germline V gene sequence: CDR1 SQVTM, CDR2 ANQGSEA. CDR3 loop: CSGKYRTVQETQYF. The CDR3 DNA reads TGCAGCGGAAAGTACAGGACAGTCCAAGAGACCCAGTACTTC.

As regards this clonotype: This may be a read error: a much more frequent sequence differs by one nucleotide. V and J are TRBV15 and TRBJ2-5; 7 bases fit TRBD1. The last part of the DNA fits TRBJ2-7 better; the J call may be wrong. Germline V gene lookup returns CDR1 LNHNV and CDR2 YYDKDF (reference sequence). This CDR3 has 13 amino acids. CDR3 region: CATSNRDSYEQYF. DNA of the CDR3: TGTGCCACCAGCAACCGGGACAGCTACGAGCAGTACTTC.

The rearrangement joins TRBV2 to TRBJ2-7; 8 bases are shared with TRBD1. V lost 8 bases, J lost 0 bases, and 9 bases stayed unmatched. The CDR3 is made up of 15 amino acids. The germline CDR1 and CDR2 sequences are SNHLY and FYNNEI. CDR3 coding DNA: TGTGCCAGCGGCATGACGGGACAGGTCTCCTACGAGCAGTACTTC. Amino acids: CASGMTGQVSYEQYF.

The chain links TRBV7-6 to TRBJ2-3, with a weak D call TRBD2 (6 bases). CDR1 and CDR2 (germline): SGHVS, FNYEAQ. This CDR3 contains 13 residues. The ends were cut back, 1 base at V and 5 bases at J, with 7 bases in the middle. For the CDR3, the DNA is TGTGCCAGCAGCTTAGGGCGGGGAGATACGCAGTATTTT. This translates into CASSLGRGDTQYF.

In its sample, this clonotype was seen many times. The chain is built from TRBV14 and TRBJ1-1; D remains unclear. Germline loops: CDR1 SGHDN, CDR2 FVKESK. V lost 4 bases and J lost 8, with 11 bases in between. The CDR3 extends over 12 amino acids. The CDR3 DNA follows: TGTGCCAGCAGCCCTGGGTCGCCGGAAGCTTTCTTT. It specifies CASSPGSPEAFF.

This clonotype was seen repeatedly, ten times or more. This chain links TRBV2 with TRBJ2-1; no clear D. Trimming shortened V by 3 bases and J by 6 bases, and 9 bases separated the two germline ends. CDR1 and CDR2 (germline): SNHLY, FYNNEI. There are 13 residues in the CDR3. CDR3 sequence reads: CASSEANVNEQFF. CDR3 nucleotides: TGTGCCAGCAGTGAGGCAAACGTCAATGAGCAGTTCTTC.

This clonotype was picked up a small number of times. For the CDR3, the DNA is TGTGCCAGCAGCGGCGATGAGCGGGGGGGTAATGAGCAGTTCTTC. Its protein is CASSGDERGGNEQFF. The chain uses TRBV2 and TRBJ2-1, with 10 bases matching TRBD2. CDR3 length: 15 amino acids. CDR1 is SNHLY and CDR2 is FYNNEI in the germline V gene. Unmatched junction bases numbered 9, after V lost 6 bases and J lost 7 bases.